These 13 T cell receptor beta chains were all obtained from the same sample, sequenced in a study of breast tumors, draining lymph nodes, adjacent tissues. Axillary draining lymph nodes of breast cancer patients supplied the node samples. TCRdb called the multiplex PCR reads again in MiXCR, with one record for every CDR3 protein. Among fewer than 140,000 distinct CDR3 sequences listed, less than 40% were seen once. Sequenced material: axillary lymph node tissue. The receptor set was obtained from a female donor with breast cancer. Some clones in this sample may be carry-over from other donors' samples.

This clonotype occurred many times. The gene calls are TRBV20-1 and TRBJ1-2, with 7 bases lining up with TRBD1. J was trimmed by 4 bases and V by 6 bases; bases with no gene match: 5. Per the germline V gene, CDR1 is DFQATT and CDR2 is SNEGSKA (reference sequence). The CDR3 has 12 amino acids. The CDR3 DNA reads TGCAGTGCGACCGGACAGGCCTATGGCTACACCTTC. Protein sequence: CSATGQAYGYTF.

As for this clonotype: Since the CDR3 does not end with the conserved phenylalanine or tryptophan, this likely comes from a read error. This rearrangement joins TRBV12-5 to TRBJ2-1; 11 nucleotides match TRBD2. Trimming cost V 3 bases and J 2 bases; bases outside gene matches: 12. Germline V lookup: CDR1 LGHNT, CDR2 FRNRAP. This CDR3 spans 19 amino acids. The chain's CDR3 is CASGFKVVGLAEPYNEQFL. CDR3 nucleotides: TGTGCTAGTGGTTTTAAGGTGGTGGGACTAGCGGAGCCCTACAATGAGCAGTTCCTC.

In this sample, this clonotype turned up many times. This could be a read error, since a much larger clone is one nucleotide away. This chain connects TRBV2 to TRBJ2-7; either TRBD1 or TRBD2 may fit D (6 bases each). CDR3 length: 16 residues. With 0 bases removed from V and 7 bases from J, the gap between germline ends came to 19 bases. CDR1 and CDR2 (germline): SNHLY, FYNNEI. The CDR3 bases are TGTGCCAGCAGTGAAGCGGGGGACCCGAGGAGGGGGGAGCAGTACTTC. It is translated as CASSEAGDPRRGEQYF.

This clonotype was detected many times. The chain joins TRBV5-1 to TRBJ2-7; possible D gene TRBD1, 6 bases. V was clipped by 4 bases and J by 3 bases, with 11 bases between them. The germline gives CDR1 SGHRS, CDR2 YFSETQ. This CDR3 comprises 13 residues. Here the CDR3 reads CASSLTGSYEQYF. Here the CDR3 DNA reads TGCGCCAGCAGCCTTACAGGGAGCTACGAGCAGTACTTC.

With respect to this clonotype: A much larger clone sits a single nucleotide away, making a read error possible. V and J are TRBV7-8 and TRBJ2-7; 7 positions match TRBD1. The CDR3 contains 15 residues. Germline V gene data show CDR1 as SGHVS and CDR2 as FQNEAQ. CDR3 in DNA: TGTGCCAGCAGCTTAGCGGACAGGTGGCCGTACGAGCAGCACTTC. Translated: CASSLADRWPYEQHF.

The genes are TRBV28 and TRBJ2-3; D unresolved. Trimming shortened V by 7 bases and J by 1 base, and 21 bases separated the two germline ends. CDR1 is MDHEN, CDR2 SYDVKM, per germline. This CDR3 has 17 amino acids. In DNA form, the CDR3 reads TGTGCCAGCAAATTTAGTGGTGTAGCACGAGGCACAGATACGCAGTATTTT. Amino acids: CASKFSGVARGTDTQYF.

As DNA, the CDR3 is TGTGCCAGCAGTCCCGGGACAGGGAGATGGACTGAAGCTTTCTTT. This sequence encodes CASSPGTGRWTEAFF. The V gene is TRBV27, the J gene TRBJ1-1; 9 bases fit TRBD1. CDR1 and CDR2 (germline): MNHEY, SMNVEV (reference sequence). Trimming at V came to 5 bases and at J to 5 bases, leaving 9 bases not matched to a gene. This CDR3 region has 15 residues.

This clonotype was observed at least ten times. The CDR3 DNA reads as TGTGCCTGGAGTGCAGGAATTGGAAACACCATATATTTT. It is translated as CAWSAGIGNTIYF. V is TRBV30 and J is TRBJ1-3; D is ambiguous. CDR3 length: 13 residues. In germline, CDR1 is GTSNPN, CDR2 SVGIG (reference sequence). V gave up 1 base and J gave up 3 bases, with 7 bases separating them.

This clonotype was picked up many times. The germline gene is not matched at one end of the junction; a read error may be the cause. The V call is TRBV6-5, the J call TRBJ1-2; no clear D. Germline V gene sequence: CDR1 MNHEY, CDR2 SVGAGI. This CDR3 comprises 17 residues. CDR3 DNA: TGTGCCAGCAGTCACTCGATGTCGGGTAGGACCTATGATGGCTACACCTTC. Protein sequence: CASSHSMSGRTYDGYTF.

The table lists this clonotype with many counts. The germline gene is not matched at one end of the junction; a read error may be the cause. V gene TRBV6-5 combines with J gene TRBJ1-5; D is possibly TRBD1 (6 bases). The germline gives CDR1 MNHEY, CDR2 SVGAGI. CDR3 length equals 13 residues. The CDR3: CASSRDINQLQHF. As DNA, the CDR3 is TGTGCCAGCAGCAGGGACATCAATCAGCTCCAGCATTTT.

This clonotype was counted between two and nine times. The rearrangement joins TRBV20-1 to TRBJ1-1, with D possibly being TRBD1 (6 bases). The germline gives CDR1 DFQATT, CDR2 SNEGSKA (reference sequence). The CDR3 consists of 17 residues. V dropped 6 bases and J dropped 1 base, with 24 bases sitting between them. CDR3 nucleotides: TGCAGTGCCCGAGGGGGGGCGCGGACCCCCCCGAACACTGAAGCTTTCTTT. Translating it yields CSARGGARTPPNTEAFF.

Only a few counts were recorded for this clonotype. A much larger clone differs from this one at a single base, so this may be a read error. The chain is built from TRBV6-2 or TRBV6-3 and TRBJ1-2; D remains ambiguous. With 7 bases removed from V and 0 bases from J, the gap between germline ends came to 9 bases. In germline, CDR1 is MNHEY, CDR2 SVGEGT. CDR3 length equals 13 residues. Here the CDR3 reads CASTRAANYGYTF. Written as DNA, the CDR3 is TGTGCCAGCACCCGCGCGGCTAACTATGGCTACACCTTC.

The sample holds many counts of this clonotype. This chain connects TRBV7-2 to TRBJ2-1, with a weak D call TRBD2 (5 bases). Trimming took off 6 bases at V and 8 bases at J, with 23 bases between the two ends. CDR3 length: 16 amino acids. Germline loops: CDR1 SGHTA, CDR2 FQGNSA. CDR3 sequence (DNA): TGTGCCAGCAGTTATGGGTTTTTTGGCCCCGGGGATGAGCAGTTCTTC. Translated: CASSYGFFGPGDEQFF.